This T cell receptor beta chain came from a study of OX40 agonist ivuxolimab in advanced cancers. With respect to the entire study: Ivuxolimab, which targeted the costimulatory receptor OX40 (CD134), was an agonistic, fully human IgG2 monoclonal antibody. Prior anti-PD-1, anti-PD-L1 or anti-CTLA-4 therapy was permitted, and checkpoint inhibitors had been received by about 37% of dose-escalation patients. Peripheral TCRbeta sequencing aimed to test whether ivuxolimab altered TCR sequence diversity and caused clonal T-cell expansion. In the dose-escalation cohort, more than 80% of patients were male, and the mean age was 60 years with a range of roughly 20 to 85. Partial responses were achieved by three dose-escalation patients, of whom one had hepatocellular carcinoma and two had cutaneous melanoma. The paper describes the monotherapy dose-escalation part (N of about 55 patients) of the phase I trial of ivuxolimab. Intravenous ivuxolimab was administered to patients every 2 weeks at six dose levels: 0.01, 0.1, 0.3, 1.5, 3 and 10 mg/kg. Of the approximately 54 patients in dose escalation, 19 had hepatocellular carcinoma, some 15 had melanoma, 9 had renal cell carcinoma and 9 had head and neck cancer.

Patients with autoimmune disease history or receiving systemic immunosuppression were excluded from the trial. Peripheral blood for TCR sequencing was collected from all dose cohorts at baseline, on cycle 4 day 1, and on cycle 7 day 1. Samples were obtained from an open-label, multicenter, first-in-human phase I dose-escalation trial of ivuxolimab. The trial enrolled adults with locally advanced or metastatic head and neck squamous cell, hepatocellular, melanoma or renal cell carcinoma. Before TCR sequencing, CD4+ T cells and CD8+ T cells from peripheral blood were sorted into separate populations. Points on this clone: Its binding antigen is unknown. No base quality information exists; no much larger clone differs at one position.

Paper-wide results and their limitations: Clonal expansion of both CD4+ and CD8+ blood T cells was observed from baseline to week 6 at doses 0.1 to 3.0 mg/kg. Low levels of normalized T-cell clonal expansion were also seen in some nonresponding patients. In partial responders in the 0.1-3.0 mg/kg groups, normalized peripheral clonal expansion was found to be among the lowest, especially among CD8+ T cells. After ivuxolimab, expanded clones were on average more numerous among CD8+ T cells than among CD4+ T cells. The antigen specificity of the clonally expanded peripheral T cells was not determined.

The trim is 4 bases for V and 0 bases for J, with a gap of 14 bases between the germline ends. The germline V gene (reference sequence) specifies MNHEY as CDR1 and SMNVEV as CDR2. Including the terminal cysteine and phenylalanine, the CDR3 comprises 16 residues. The CDR3 DNA has 48 bases and is translated from base 1. For sequencing of the TCRbeta CDR3 region, genomic DNA was extracted from the sorted cells. TCRbeta CDR3 regions were sequenced using the immunoSEQ Assay. The table comes from immuneACCESS by way of TCRdb, which keeps in-frame sequences with V and J called. Part of the clones is missing from these tables; in studies checked, under half for an unresolved V gene and the rest for unknown reasons. This sample has some 73,000 clones in its table, and 75% to 90% of those were observed once. Approximately 9.9% of the sample goes to the ten largest clones.

The chain uses TRBV27 and TRBJ2-3, with the identity of the D gene unclear. Specimen: CD4+ or CD8+ T cells sorted from blood, collected in a trial of the OX40 agonist ivuxolimab. This receptor was obtained from an adult with an advanced solid tumor such as melanoma, head and neck, liver or kidney cancer. The nucleotide sequence is TGTGCCAGCAGTTACGTCAGGTACTCTAGCACAGATACGCAGTATTTT. Protein translation: CASSYVRYSSTDTQYF.